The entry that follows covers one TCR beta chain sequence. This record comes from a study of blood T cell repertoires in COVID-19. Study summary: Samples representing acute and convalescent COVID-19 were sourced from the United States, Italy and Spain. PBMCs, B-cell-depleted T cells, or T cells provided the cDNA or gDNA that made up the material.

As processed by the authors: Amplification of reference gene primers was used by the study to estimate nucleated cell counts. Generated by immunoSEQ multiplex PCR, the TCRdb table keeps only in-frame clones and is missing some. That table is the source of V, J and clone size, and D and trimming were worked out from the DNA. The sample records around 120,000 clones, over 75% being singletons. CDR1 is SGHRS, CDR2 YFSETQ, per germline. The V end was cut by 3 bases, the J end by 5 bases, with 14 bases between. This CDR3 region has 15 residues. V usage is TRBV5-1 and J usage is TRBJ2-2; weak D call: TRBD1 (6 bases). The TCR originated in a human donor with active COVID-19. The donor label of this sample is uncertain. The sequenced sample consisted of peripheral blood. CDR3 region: CASSSQGRGTGELFF. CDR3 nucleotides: TGCGCCAGCAGCTCTCAGGGGAGAGGGACCGGGGAGCTGTTTTTT.